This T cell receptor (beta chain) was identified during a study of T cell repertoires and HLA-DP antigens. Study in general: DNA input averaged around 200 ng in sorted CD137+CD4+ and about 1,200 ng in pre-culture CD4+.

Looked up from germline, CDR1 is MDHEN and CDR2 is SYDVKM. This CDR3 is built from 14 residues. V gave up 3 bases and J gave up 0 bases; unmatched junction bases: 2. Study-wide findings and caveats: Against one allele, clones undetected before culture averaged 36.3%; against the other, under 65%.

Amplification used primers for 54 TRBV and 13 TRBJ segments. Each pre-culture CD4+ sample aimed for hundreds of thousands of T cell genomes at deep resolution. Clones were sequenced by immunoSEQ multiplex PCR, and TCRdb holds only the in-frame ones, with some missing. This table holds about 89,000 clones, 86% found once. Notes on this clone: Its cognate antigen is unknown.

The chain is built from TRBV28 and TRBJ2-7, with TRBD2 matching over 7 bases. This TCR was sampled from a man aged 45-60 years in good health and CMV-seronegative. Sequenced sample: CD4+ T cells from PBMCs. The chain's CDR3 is CASSLGGASYEQYF. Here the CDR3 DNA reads TGTGCCAGCAGTTTGGGAGGGGCCTCCTACGAGCAGTACTTC.